A single sample gave rise to the 8 T cell receptor beta chains below, sequenced in a study of blood T cell repertoires in COVID-19. Sequencing was performed with immunoSEQ multiplex PCR; in TCRdb, only in-frame clones are kept and a portion is missing. The data show some 29,000 clones, roughly 90% seen once. Sequenced material: peripheral blood. Source of these receptors: a human donor in a cohort sampled during active COVID-19.

The CDR3 DNA reads as TGTGCTAGTGGTTTGGCGGGGTCGGGTAGCACAGATACGCAGTATTTT. Translated, it gives CASGLAGSGSTDTQYF. The rearrangement links TRBV12-5 to TRBJ2-3; possibly TRBD2 for D (5 bases). V was trimmed by 1 base and J by 0 bases, leaving 11 bases between them. Germline V gives CDR1 LGHNT, CDR2 FRNRAP. There are 16 residues in the CDR3.

The rearrangement links TRBV18 to TRBJ2-5; TRBD2 matches at 7 bases. After removal of 6 bases from V and 4 bases from J, the junction contained 8 bases not matched to a gene. The germline V gene encodes CDR1 KGHSH and CDR2 LQKENI. The CDR3 spans 14 residues. The CDR3 here is CASSQAGLLETQYF. CDR3 nucleotides: TGTGCCAGCTCGCAAGCGGGATTGTTAGAGACCCAGTACTTC.

The J gene is TRBJ1-1, the V gene TRBV18, with TRBD1 identical over 7 bases. CDR1 is KGHSH and CDR2 is LQKENI in the germline V gene. Trimming removed 0 bases from V and 0 bases from J; junction bases left unmatched: 1. This CDR3 comprises 15 residues. The CDR3 loop is CASSPPQGMNTEAFF. The CDR3 nucleotides are TGTGCCAGCTCACCACCACAGGGGATGAACACTGAAGCTTTCTTT.

The chain employs TRBV5-5 and TRBJ1-2; TRBD1 agrees at 7 bases. The junction had 8 bases not matched to a gene; V was cut back by 4 bases and J by 2 bases. Per germline, CDR1 SGHKS and CDR2 YYEKEE (reference sequence). There are 15 residues in the CDR3. In nucleotides, the CDR3 is TGTGCCAGCAGCCCTACAGGGGACCCAAACTATGGCTACACCTTC. The encoded protein is CASSPTGDPNYGYTF.

CDR3 loop: CASSKYGGELFF. Here the CDR3 DNA reads TGTGCCAGCAGCAAATACGGCGGGGAGCTGTTTTTT. The chain links TRBV2 to TRBJ2-2; the D is unclear. CDR3 size: 12 residues. V lost 6 bases, J lost 7 bases, and 9 bases lay in between. Germline V lookup: CDR1 SNHLY, CDR2 FYNNEI.

The chain combines TRBV19 with TRBJ1-2, with a possible D match to TRBD1 (5 bases). The germline V and J ends were trimmed by 1 base and 7 bases, with 13 bases remaining between them. Germline-derived CDR1 and CDR2 are LNHDA and SQIVND (reference sequence). The CDR3 totals 14 residues. In nucleotides, the CDR3 is TGTGCCAGTAGTATAGGGCAGGCTCAGGGTGGCTACACCTTC. Residues: CASSIGQAQGGYTF.

As concerns this clone: The same CDR3 can be traced to other DNA sequences in this sample. The rearrangement joins TRBV10-3 to TRBJ2-5; tentative D call: TRBD2 (7 bases). The germline gives CDR1 ENHRY, CDR2 SYGVKD. The ends were cut back, 6 bases at V and 2 bases at J, with 16 bases in the middle. The CDR3 consists of 15 residues. The CDR3 DNA reads TGTGCCATCAGCGAGGGGGGCGGGGGTCAAGAGACCCAGTACTTC. It yields the protein CAISEGGGGQETQYF.

The V gene is TRBV18, the J gene TRBJ1-2; D gene ambiguous. V was shortened by 1 base and J by 5 bases, with 11 bases between the two germline ends. The length of the CDR3 is 14 residues. CDR1 is KGHSH, CDR2 LQKENI, per germline. As DNA, the CDR3 is TGTGCCAGCTCACCACGCGAGGGAGCGTATGGCTACACCTTC. It encodes CASSPREGAYGYTF.